This T cell receptor beta chain was retrieved from a study of shared clonotypes between healthy human individuals. V was clipped by 4 bases and J by 1 base; unmatched bases: 13. CDR3 length: 17 residues. Germline loops: CDR1 SGHDT, CDR2 YYEEEE. The naive CD8 fraction comprised CD45RO-negative cells positively selected for CCR7 and excluded terminally differentiated effector memory CD45RA+ cells. TCRdb's copy holds only in-frame clones and misses some; the assay was immunoSEQ multiplex PCR. The table has around 600,000 clones, about 95% seen once. The TCR originated in a woman under 40 in good health. The specimen was naive CD8+ T cells sorted from blood. The chain joins TRBV5-6 to TRBJ2-7, with TRBD2 identical over 8 bases. CDR3 DNA: TGTGCCAGCAGCGAGGGGTTGGGTAGCGGGATATCCTACGAGCAGTACTTC. Its translation: CASSEGLGSGISYEQYF.